A selection of T cell receptor beta chains follows, all from one sample in a study of Graves' ophthalmopathy and Graves' hyperthyroidism. MiXCR was run by TCRdb on the multiplex PCR reads, yielding one entry per CDR3 protein. The table shows 1 million to 1.3 million distinct CDR3 sequences, with about two fifths occurring only once. The sample was peripheral blood or thyroid tissue (not recorded which). Receptors originate from an adult man with Graves' hyperthyroidism. The CDR3 runs from the conserved cysteine through the conserved F or W. Fields, in order: V gene, CDR3 length, J gene, D gene, CDR3 protein. The D gene is left open where the match is weak.

TRBV7-8,17,TRBJ1-4,TRBD1,CASSPRDRVPRAEKLFF
TRBV20-1,14,TRBJ2-6,TRBD1,CSARGNKGADVLTF
TRBV5-1,12,TRBJ2-7,-,CASSPRCYEQYF
TRBV7-3,14,TRBJ1-6,-,CASSFQGRNSPLHF
TRBV20-1,14,TRBJ2-5,-,CSAQKKLLRETQYF
TRBV4-3,17,TRBJ2-6,TRBD1,CASSQLTGGSGANVLTF
TRBV19,14,TRBJ2-2,-,CASTTDPNTGELFF
TRBV5-1,15,TRBJ1-4,-,CASSDWGLLSEKLFF
TRBV14,16,TRBJ2-7,TRBD2,CASSQGLADGSYGQYF
TRBV10-3,16,TRBJ2-6,TRBD1,CAISESGNRGTYVLTF
TRBV4-1,14,TRBJ1-1,-,CASSQLQGSGEAFF
TRBV12-3/TRBV12-4,14,TRBJ1-6,-,CASSISRYNSPLHF
TRBV29-1,15,TRBJ2-7,TRBD2,CSVEWTSSQRREQYF
TRBV11-2,15,TRBJ2-5,TRBD2,CASSLARGIGETQYF
TRBV2,15,TRBJ2-7,TRBD1,CASSYGLSGTGEQYF
TRBV7-9,14,TRBJ1-4,-,CASSRGKANEKLFF
TRBV15,15,TRBJ2-7,TRBD1,CATRLGQGGTYEQYF
TRBV6-2/TRBV6-3,11,TRBJ2-5,-,CASSSLRTLYF
TRBV7-9,15,TRBJ1-1,-,CASSFRTAENTEAFF
TRBV6-5,14,TRBJ2-7,TRBD2,CASSSTQLADEQYF
TRBV12-3/TRBV12-4,17,TRBJ1-1,-,CASSPHNRAVMNTEAFF
TRBV7-8,16,TRBJ1-3,-,CASSLALRVTGNTIYF
TRBV7-2,14,TRBJ2-6,TRBD2,CASSRRSGTSVLTF
TRBV11-2,15,TRBJ2-7,TRBD2,CASSPPGLASSEQYF